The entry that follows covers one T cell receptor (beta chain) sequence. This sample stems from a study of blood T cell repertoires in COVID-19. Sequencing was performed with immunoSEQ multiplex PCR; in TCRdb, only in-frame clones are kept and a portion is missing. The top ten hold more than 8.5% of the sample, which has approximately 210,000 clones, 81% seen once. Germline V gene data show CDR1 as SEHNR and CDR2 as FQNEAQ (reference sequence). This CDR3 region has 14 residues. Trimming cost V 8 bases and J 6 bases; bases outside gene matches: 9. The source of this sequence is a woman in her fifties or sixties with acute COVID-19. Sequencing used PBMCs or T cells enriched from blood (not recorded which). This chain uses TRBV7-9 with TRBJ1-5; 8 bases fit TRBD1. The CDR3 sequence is CASGPGTGGQPQHF. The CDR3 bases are TGTGCCAGCGGGCCTGGGACAGGAGGTCAGCCCCAGCATTTT. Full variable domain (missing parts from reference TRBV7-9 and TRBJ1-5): DTGVSQNPRHKITKRGQNVTFRCDPISEHNRLYWYRQTLGQGPEFLTYFQNEAQLEKSRLLSDRFSAERPKGSFSTLEIQRTEQGDSAMYLCASGPGTGGQPQHFGDGTRLSIL.